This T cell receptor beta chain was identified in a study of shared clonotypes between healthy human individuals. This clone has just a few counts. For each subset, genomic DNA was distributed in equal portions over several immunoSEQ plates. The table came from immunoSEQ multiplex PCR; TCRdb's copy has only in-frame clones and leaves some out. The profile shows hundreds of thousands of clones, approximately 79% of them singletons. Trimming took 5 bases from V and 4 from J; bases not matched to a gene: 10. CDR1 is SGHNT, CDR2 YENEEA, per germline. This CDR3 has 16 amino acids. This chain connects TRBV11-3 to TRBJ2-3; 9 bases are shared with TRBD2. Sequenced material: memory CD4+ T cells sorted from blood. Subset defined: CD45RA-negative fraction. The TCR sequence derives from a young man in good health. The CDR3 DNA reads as TGTGCCAGCAGCGGGGGAAGCGGGAGGTCGGCAGATACGCAGTATTTT. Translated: CASSGGSGRSADTQYF.